The 31 T cell receptor beta chains given below trace back to one sample, sequenced in a study of blood T cell repertoires in COVID-19 (dated by TCRdb to 2018 to 2021). The receptor library was made with the immunoSEQ multiplex PCR assay. TCRdb took this table from immuneACCESS and kept in-frame rearrangements with V and J called. Such tables lack part of the clones; where checked against another copy, unresolved V genes explain under half of the gap, and the rest is unexplained. This sample comprises 120,000 to 150,000 clones, 81% of them detected only once. 7% to 10% of the sample is held by the ten biggest clonotypes. The source material was peripheral blood. The receptor set was obtained from a human donor with acute or convalescent COVID-19. The donor label of this sample is uncertain.

The chain recombines TRBV30 with TRBJ2-7; D uncertain. CDR1 GTSNPN and CDR2 SVGIG come from the germline V gene (reference sequence). The CDR3 loop spans 14 amino acids. V lost 2 bases and J 0 bases, leaving 11 bases between the germline ends. CDR3 loop: CAWSSSFGSYEQYV. CDR3 DNA sequence: TGTGCCTGGAGTAGCTCCTTTGGCTCCTACGAGCAGTACGTC.

This chain connects TRBV6-5 to TRBJ2-5, with D possibly matching TRBD2 (5 bases). V was trimmed by 6 bases and J by 0 bases, leaving 14 bases between them. The length of the CDR3 is 15 residues. CDR1 and CDR2 (germline): MNHEY, SVGAGI. DNA of the CDR3: TGTGCCAGCAGCCCGGGGTCCTGGTACCAAGAGACCCAGTACTTC. This encodes CASSPGSWYQETQYF.

This chain links TRBV30 with TRBJ1-3, with D perhaps TRBD1 (5 bases). The CDR3 runs to 15 residues. Trimming removed 4 bases at V and 4 bases at J, with 17 bases between. Germline V lookup: CDR1 GTSNPN, CDR2 SVGIG (reference sequence). The CDR3 protein is CAWTPGGVTGNTIYF. In nucleotides, the CDR3 is TGTGCCTGGACCCCGGGGGGGGTGACGGGAAACACCATATATTTT.

The rearrangement joins TRBV9 to TRBJ2-2; 8 nucleotides match TRBD1. V lost 7 bases, J lost 7 bases, and 9 bases stayed unmatched. CDR3 length equals 14 residues. Germline CDR1 is SGDLS and CDR2 is YYNGEE. The CDR3 sequence: CASGLDREDGELFF. As DNA, the CDR3 is TGTGCCAGCGGGCTGGACAGGGAGGACGGGGAGCTGTTTTTT. Using reference TRBV9 and TRBJ2-2 for the parts outside the CDR3, the full variable domain is DSGVTQTPKHLITATGQRVTLRCSPRSGDLSVYWYQQSLDQGLQFLIQYYNGEERAKGNILERFSAQQFPDLHSELNLSSLELGDSALYFCASGLDREDGELFFGEGSRLTVL.

This clone was observed a handful of times. DNA for the CDR3: TGTGCCAGCAGCTTGGAGAGGATCGGGAGTAATGAAGCTTTCTTT. It yields the protein CASSLERIGSNEAFF. The chain uses TRBV7-8 and TRBJ1-1; D remains unclear. The germline CDR1 and CDR2 sequences are SGHVS and FQNEAQ. The CDR3 runs to 15 residues. Trimming pared 3 bases from V and 7 bases from J, leaving 18 bases between.

The sample holds one count of this clone. The chain employs TRBV6-5 and TRBJ2-5; 9 bases agree with TRBD2. Germline trimming cut 3 bases from V and 0 bases from J; bases unmatched to any gene: 2. The CDR3 length is 15 residues. The V gene's germline CDR1 is MNHEY and CDR2 SVGAGI. In DNA, the CDR3 is TGTGCCAGCAGTTATAAGCGGGGGGACCAAGAGACCCAGTACTTC. This sequence encodes CASSYKRGDQETQYF.

J is TRBJ2-2 and V is TRBV19; D perhaps matches TRBD2 (5 bases). Deletions cut 6 bases from V and 6 bases from J, with 11 bases between. The CDR3 extends over 13 amino acids. Germline V gene lookup returns CDR1 LNHDA and CDR2 SQIVND (reference sequence). DNA for the CDR3: TGTGCCAGTAGCAGAGGGTCGGCCGGGGAGCTGTTTTTT. Translated: CASSRGSAGELFF.

The J gene is TRBJ1-5, the V gene TRBV19; D might be TRBD1 (5 bases). CDR1 and CDR2 (germline): LNHDA, SQIVND (reference sequence). Between the trimmed V and J ends, which lost 5 bases and 1 base, there was a span of 18 bases. CDR3 size: 17 residues. As DNA, the CDR3 is TGTGCCAGTAGTCCGCAAGCGGGGACCTGGAGCAATCAGCCCCAGCATTTT. Encoded protein: CASSPQAGTWSNQPQHF.

V and J are TRBV4-1 and TRBJ1-4; no clear D. V lost 0 bases to trimming and J lost 11 bases, with 16 bases between them. This CDR3 comprises 15 residues. Germline V CDR1 and CDR2: MGHRA, YSYEKL. The CDR3 DNA follows: TGCGCCAGCAGCCAAGAGATCGGGGTGACTTGGAAACTGTTTTTT. It is translated as CASSQEIGVTWKLFF.

The chain couples TRBV6-5 to TRBJ1-1; 8 nucleotides match TRBD1. Germline CDR1 MNHEY, CDR2 SVGAGI. Trimming removed 6 bases from V and 6 bases from J; junction bases left unmatched: 6. The CDR3 length is 13 residues. This CDR3 is CASRIDRGSEAFF. CDR3 DNA: TGTGCCAGCAGGATTGACAGGGGCTCTGAAGCTTTCTTT.

The chain combines TRBV7-2 with TRBJ2-2; 8 positions agree with TRBD1. The CDR3 covers 15 residues. Per the germline V gene, CDR1 is SGHTA and CDR2 is FQGNSA. The V and J ends lost 5 bases and 4 bases, in that order; junction bases with no gene match: 6. The CDR3 loop reads CASSTGQAGTGELFF. CDR3 nucleotide sequence: TGTGCCAGCAGCACGGGACAGGCGGGCACCGGGGAGCTGTTTTTT.

This clone was counted only a few times. V is TRBV11-2 and J is TRBJ2-7; a weak D match, TRBD1 (5 bases). The CDR3 has 15 amino acids. In germline, CDR1 is SGHAT, CDR2 FQNNGV. Trimming left V 4 bases short and J 3 bases short, with 16 bases between. The CDR3 DNA reads TGTGCCAGCAGCTCTGTAGGACAAAATCTCTACGAGCAGTACTTC. This codes for CASSSVGQNLYEQYF.

The V and J genes are TRBV5-1 and TRBJ1-3, with TRBD1 identical over 9 bases. Germline CDR1 SGHRS, CDR2 YFSETQ. With 4 bases clipped from V and 0 bases from J, the junction kept 2 bases outside the gene matches. The CDR3 has 15 residues. CDR3 in amino acids: CASSATGGSGNTIYF. The DNA of the CDR3 is TGCGCCAGCAGCGCGACAGGGGGCTCTGGAAACACCATATATTTT.

The chain has TRBV12-3 or TRBV12-4 and TRBJ2-5; possibly TRBD2 for D (6 bases). The CDR3 is 13 amino acids. V was trimmed by 5 bases and J by 5 bases, leaving 12 bases between them. The CDR3 DNA sequence: TGTGCCAGCAGTCGCTTGGGAGGCGAGACCCAGTACTTC. This encodes CASSRLGGETQYF.

The V call is TRBV5-1, the J call TRBJ2-2; 10 bases line up with TRBD1. The CDR3 is 15 residues long. Trimming cost V 4 bases and J 3 bases; bases outside gene matches: 3. Germline CDR1 is SGHRS and CDR2 is YFSETQ. CDR3 amino acids: CASSRGQGYTGELFF. CDR3 nucleotide sequence: TGCGCCAGCAGCCGGGGACAGGGGTACACCGGGGAGCTGTTTTTT.

J is TRBJ2-2 and V is TRBV6-6; no clear D. Per germline, CDR1 MNHNY and CDR2 SVGAGI (reference sequence). The ends were cut back, 7 bases at V and 5 bases at J, with 5 bases in the middle. The CDR3 covers 11 residues. CDR3 nucleotide sequence: TGTGCCAGCACGAGGACCGGGGAGCTGTTTTTT. Its protein is CASTRTGELFF.

CDR3 sequence: CATWGGQGQANQPQHF. In DNA form, the CDR3 reads TGCGCCACCTGGGGGGGCCAGGGGCAGGCTAATCAGCCCCAGCATTTT. The chain is built from TRBV4-1 and TRBJ1-5, with D possibly being TRBD1 (6 bases). Trimming took 10 bases from V and 4 from J, leaving 23 bases between them. Germline-derived CDR1 and CDR2 are MGHRA and YSYEKL. This CDR3 contains 16 residues.

CDR3 amino acids: CSVWTGSSGNTIYF. CDR3 DNA sequence: TGCAGCGTTTGGACAGGGAGCTCTGGAAACACCATATATTTT. V is TRBV29-1 and J is TRBJ1-3; 8 positions agree with TRBD1. V shed 5 bases and J 0 bases; nucleotides not matched to a gene: 3. The CDR3 is 14 amino acids. Germline lookup yields CDR1 SQVTM and CDR2 ANQGSEA.

This rearrangement joins TRBV24-1 to TRBJ2-3, with D maybe TRBD2 (7 bases). The V gene's germline CDR1 is KGHDR and CDR2 SFDVKD. V lost 9 bases to trimming and J lost 2 bases, with 17 bases between them. The CDR3 runs 15 residues. The CDR3, as DNA: TGTGCCACCGCCCTAGGGGGGGAACTCACAGATACGCAGTATTTT. This translates into CATALGGELTDTQYF.

V gene TRBV6-6 combines with J gene TRBJ2-2, with 9 bases aligning to TRBD1. The CDR3 contains 15 residues. Germline-derived CDR1 and CDR2 are MNHNY and SVGAGI (reference sequence). Trimming cost V 5 bases and J 4 bases; bases outside gene matches: 5. CDR3 nucleotide sequence: TGTGCCAGCAGTCCGGGACAGGGTGGCACCGGGGAGCTGTTTTTT. This gives the protein CASSPGQGGTGELFF.

V usage is TRBV27 and J usage is TRBJ2-7; TRBD2 might be the D (7 bases). In germline, CDR1 is MNHEY, CDR2 SMNVEV (reference sequence). This CDR3 contains 14 residues. V was pared by 7 bases and J by 2 bases, with 15 bases between. CDR3 DNA sequence: TGTGCCAGCACTGACGGGGGGCCGCCCTACGAGCAGTACTTC. This gives the protein CASTDGGPPYEQYF.

This chain connects TRBV18 to TRBJ2-2; D is unclear. Trimming removed 6 bases at V and 0 bases at J, with 11 bases between. Germline assignment: CDR1 KGHSH and CDR2 LQKENI. The CDR3 runs to 15 residues. The CDR3 here is CASSRGPSNTGELFF. Here the CDR3 DNA reads TGTGCCAGCTCCCGTGGCCCATCGAACACCGGGGAGCTGTTTTTT.

The rearrangement links TRBV2 to TRBJ1-5; a weak D match, TRBD1 (5 bases). Germline assignment: CDR1 SNHLY and CDR2 FYNNEI. V was cut by 6 bases and J by 3 bases, with 15 bases left in between. CDR3 length equals 15 residues. The CDR3 sequence is CASRFGHSDNQPQHF. For the CDR3, the DNA is TGTGCCAGCAGATTTGGACACTCAGACAATCAGCCCCAGCATTTT.

The chain combines TRBV3-1 (or the pseudogene TRBV3-2) with TRBJ1-3, with a possible D match to TRBD1 (6 bases). The V end was cut by 0 bases, the J end by 3 bases, with 12 bases between. The CDR3 covers 16 residues. Germline lookup yields CDR1 LGHDT and CDR2 YNNKEL (reference sequence). The CDR3 reads CASSQDIGGLGNTIYF. The CDR3 DNA sequence: TGTGCCAGCAGCCAAGATATAGGGGGTCTTGGAAACACCATATATTTT.

The chain recombines TRBV10-3 with TRBJ1-2; 9 bases agree with TRBD1. The trim removed 3 bases at V and 3 bases at J, leaving 11 bases unmatched. Per the germline V gene, CDR1 is ENHRY and CDR2 is SYGVKD. The CDR3 has 17 amino acids. The CDR3 sequence: CAISEVGDRVQDYGYTF. For the CDR3, the DNA is TGTGCCATCAGTGAAGTAGGGGACAGGGTCCAGGACTATGGCTACACCTTC.

The rearrangement links TRBV6-5 to TRBJ2-6; D uncertain. V lost 8 bases and J lost 2, with 13 bases in between. CDR1 and CDR2 (germline): MNHEY, SVGAGI. The CDR3 runs to 15 residues. The DNA for the CDR3 is TGTGCCAGCTTCCCGGTTATCACTGGGGCCAACGTCCTGACTTTC. Protein sequence: CASFPVITGANVLTF.

The chain uses TRBV6-5 and TRBJ1-6, with a possible D match to TRBD1 (5 bases). The CDR3 loop spans 13 amino acids. V was pared by 7 bases and J by 5 bases, with 9 bases between. The germline gives CDR1 MNHEY, CDR2 SVGAGI. Here the CDR3 reads CASKGLNNSPLHF. Written as DNA, the CDR3 is TGTGCCAGCAAGGGGCTGAATAATTCACCCCTCCACTTT.

The chain carries TRBV7-3 and TRBJ2-2; D possibly corresponds to TRBD2 (7 bases). V dropped 7 bases and J dropped 5 bases, with 20 bases sitting between them. The CDR3 sequence is 16 residues long. Per germline, CDR1 SGHTA and CDR2 FQGTGA. CDR3 loop: CASTRGGVLETGELFF. The CDR3, as DNA: TGTGCCAGCACCCGAGGGGGGGTTCTAGAGACCGGGGAGCTGTTTTTT. Drawing the rest from reference TRBV7-3 and TRBJ2-2, the complete variable domain is GAGVSQTPSNKVTEKGKYVELRCDPISGHTALYWYRQSLGQGPEFLIYFQGTGAADDSGLPNDRFFAVRPEGSVSTLKIQRTERGDSAVYLCASTRGGVLETGELFFGEGSRLTVL.

The V gene is TRBV7-8, the J gene TRBJ1-2, with D unclear. V was clipped by 6 bases and J by 4 bases, with 12 bases between them. Per the germline V gene, CDR1 is SGHVS and CDR2 is FQNEAQ. The CDR3 covers 13 residues. Here the CDR3 DNA reads TGTGCCAGCAGTCGGCCGGGTTCCTATGGCTACACCTTC. The encoded protein is CASSRPGSYGYTF. Combining the CDR3 with reference TRBV7-8 and TRBJ1-2 gives the whole variable domain GAGVSQSPRYKVAKRGQDVALRCDPISGHVSLFWYQQALGQGPEFLTYFQNEAQLDKSGLPSDRFFAERPEGSVSTLKIQRTQQEDSAVYLCASSRPGSYGYTFGSGTRLTVV.

The chain is built from TRBV4-1 and TRBJ1-4, with TRBD1 matching over 7 bases. The V and J ends lost 0 bases and 0 bases, in that order; junction bases with no gene match: 16. This CDR3 is built from 21 residues. Germline V gene data show CDR1 as MGHRA and CDR2 as YSYEKL. The CDR3 nucleotides read TGCGCCAGCAGCCAAGATCCCACGACAGGGAGGTTAGGGGCAACTAATGAAAAACTGTTTTTT. Its translation is CASSQDPTTGRLGATNEKLFF.

There are a few counts of this clone. The chain is built from TRBV9 and TRBJ2-1; 12 bases line up with TRBD2. The CDR3 is made up of 15 amino acids. Germline V gives CDR1 SGDLS, CDR2 YYNGEE. With V trimmed by 3 bases and J by 2 bases, 0 bases remained unmatched. CDR3 sequence (DNA): TGTGCCAGCAGCGCTAGCGGGGGGGCCTACAATGAGCAGTTCTTC. Translating it yields CASSASGGAYNEQFF.